This T cell receptor beta chain was sequenced in a study of blood T cell repertoires in COVID-19. Trimming took off 0 bases at V and 2 bases at J, with 14 bases between the two ends. Germline V gene data show CDR1 as LGHDT and CDR2 as YNNKEL (reference sequence). The CDR3 sequence is 16 residues long. The table came from immunoSEQ multiplex PCR; TCRdb's copy has only in-frame clones and leaves some out. The table lists around 280,000 clones, around 90% of them singletons. The TCR originated in a woman between 18 and 30 years old with acute COVID-19. Sequencing was done on a sample of PBMCs or T cells enriched from blood (not recorded which). This chain uses TRBV3-1 (or the pseudogene TRBV3-2) with TRBJ2-7, with a possible D match to TRBD2 (6 bases). The CDR3 bases are TGTGCCAGCAGCCAAGATGAGGAGGGGCTAACCTACGAGCAGTACTTC. Its protein is CASSQDEEGLTYEQYF.